This T cell receptor beta chain came from a study of blood T cell repertoires in COVID-19. Study-level background: The analysed material was cDNA or gDNA that came from T cells, B-cell-depleted T cells, or PBMCs.

As handled by the study authors: Estimation of nucleated cell counts was performed using reference gene primer amplification. Only in-frame clones appear in the TCRdb table, and some are missing; sequencing was by immunoSEQ multiplex PCR. The DNA gave D and trimming, while V, J and clone size come from that table. Of about 180,000 clones in the sample, more than 70% were seen once. Patients of the Seattle cohort, enrolled during active infection, were followed longitudinally. Germline lookup yields CDR1 SGHNT and CDR2 YYREEE (reference sequence). There are 14 residues in the CDR3. The J segment lost 3 bases and the V segment lost 5 bases, leaving 6 bases of the junction unmatched. This clone was seen once.

The TCR sequence derives from a person between 65 and 80 years old with COVID-19, enrolled during active disease. The chain uses TRBV5-4 and TRBJ2-7; 9 bases line up with TRBD1. Sequences were obtained from peripheral blood. The CDR3 DNA reads as TGTGCCAGCAGACAACAGGGGGCCAACTACGAGCAGTACTTC. It is translated as CASRQQGANYEQYF.